The T cell receptor (beta chain) under discussion was sequenced for a study of CD8 T cells in ankylosing spondylitis. With regard to this clonotype: Its antigen is undetermined.

By quantitative 5'-RACE with molecular barcodes, the TCR beta libraries were made. TCRdb independently ran MiXCR on the 5' RACE reads; one entry per CDR3 protein. The data show 200,000 to 250,000 distinct CDR3 sequences, 15% to 20% seen once. General study results and limits: A number of the motif variants had already been described in reactive arthritis synovial fluid and blood. A motif of roughly 8 highly homologous TCR beta variants was seen as apparently characteristic of ankylosing spondylitis blood. It was reported that disease-linked clones were significantly enriched in matched ankylosing spondylitis synovial fluid.

V dropped 3 bases and J dropped 5 bases, with 12 bases sitting between them. Germline V gene sequence: CDR1 SGHDT, CDR2 YYEEEE. The CDR3 loop spans 13 amino acids. The chain employs TRBV5-6 and TRBJ2-7; D is possibly TRBD1 or TRBD2 (5 bases each). This TCR was recovered from a male donor with ankylosing spondylitis. Sequencing used blood, either unsorted or a sorted T cell fraction (not recorded which). The CDR3 spells CASSYASGHEQYF. DNA for the CDR3: TGTGCCAGCAGCTATGCATCGGGACACGAGCAGTACTTC.